Listed here are 13 T cell receptor beta chains from one sample, sequenced in a study of OX40 agonist ivuxolimab in advanced cancers. Produced via immunoSEQ multiplex PCR; TCRdb's table is partial and in-frame only. The table has 55,000 to 65,000 clones, 70% to 90% seen once. Material: CD4+ or CD8+ T cells sorted from blood, obtained in a trial of the OX40 agonist ivuxolimab. The receptor set was obtained from an adult with an advanced solid tumor such as melanoma, head and neck, liver or kidney cancer.

J is TRBJ1-1 and V is TRBV5-4; D not resolved. Looked up from germline, CDR1 is SGHNT and CDR2 is YYREEE (reference sequence). Trimming took 3 bases from V and 2 from J, leaving 14 bases between them. CDR3 size: 15 residues. CDR3 bases: TGTGCCAGCAGCTCAAGCTGGAACCCAAACACTGAAGCTTTCTTT. Protein product: CASSSSWNPNTEAFF.

The chain employs TRBV7-9 and TRBJ2-5; TRBD1 matches at 10 bases. J lost 4 bases, V lost 5 bases, and 1 base had no gene match. The CDR3 contains 13 residues. Looked up from germline, CDR1 is SEHNR and CDR2 is FQNEAQ (reference sequence). CDR3 sequence reads: CASSRQGAETQYF. In DNA form, the CDR3 reads TGTGCCAGCAGCAGACAGGGGGCAGAGACCCAGTACTTC.

As regards this clone: A junction boundary mismatches the germline segment, possibly from a read error. The chain is built from TRBV7-2 and TRBJ2-3, with TRBD2 matching 9 bases. The CDR3 extends over 16 amino acids. Germline loops: CDR1 SGHTA, CDR2 FQGNSA. The CDR3, as DNA: TGTGCCAGCAGCATAGCCGGCGGGGGGGCCAAAGATACGCAGTATTTT. It specifies CASSIAGGGAKDTQYF.

The chain employs TRBV10-3 and TRBJ2-2, with 10 bases lining up with TRBD1. From germline, CDR1 is ENHRY and CDR2 SYGVKD. This CDR3 contains 16 residues. The ends lost 4 bases at V and 2 bases at J; junction bases unmatched: 4. The CDR3 region is CAISGGQGPNTGELFF. The CDR3 DNA follows: TGTGCCATCAGTGGGGGACAGGGGCCAAACACCGGGGAGCTGTTTTTT.

The chain carries TRBV5-1 and TRBJ2-5, with D perhaps given as TRBD1 or TRBD2 (6 bases each). The germline gives CDR1 SGHRS, CDR2 YFSETQ. The CDR3 extends over 12 amino acids. The V end lost 4 bases, the J end lost 5 bases, and 9 bases lay between the germline ends. The CDR3 loop is CASSRGRETQYF. The CDR3 DNA is TGCGCCAGCAGCAGGGGGAGGGAGACCCAGTACTTC.

The chain joins TRBV4-1 to TRBJ1-4; D gene uncertain. Trimming took 1 base from V and 0 from J, leaving 6 bases between them. The CDR3 sequence is 15 residues long. In germline, CDR1 is MGHRA, CDR2 YSYEKL. CDR3 region: CASSQVSTTNEKLFF. In nucleotides, the CDR3 is TGCGCCAGCAGCCAAGTCAGTACAACTAATGAAAAACTGTTTTTT.

This clone was observed once. V is TRBV7-9 and J is TRBJ2-1; 10 bases are shared with TRBD2. The CDR3 length is 14 residues. Germline trimming cut 2 bases from V and 10 bases from J; bases unmatched to any gene: 5. Germline CDR1 is SEHNR and CDR2 is FQNEAQ (reference sequence). As DNA, the CDR3 is TGTGCCAGCAGCTTAAGCGGGGGGGCTTTGGAGCAGTTCTTC. Its translation is CASSLSGGALEQFF.

J is TRBJ1-2 and V is TRBV7-8; the match to TRBD1 covers 10 bases. Germline values: CDR1 SGHVS, CDR2 FQNEAQ. The CDR3 spans 15 residues. The V and J ends lost 5 bases and 2 bases, in that order; junction bases with no gene match: 5. CDR3 in DNA: TGTGCCAGCAGCCGGGACAGGGGAACCAACTATGGCTACACCTTC. It translates to CASSRDRGTNYGYTF.

This clone was detected only once. The rearrangement links TRBV29-1 to TRBJ1-1; D unresolved. Between the trimmed V and J ends, which lost 5 bases and 1 base, there was a span of 8 bases. Germline lookup yields CDR1 SQVTM and CDR2 ANQGSEA. The CDR3 has 12 amino acids. This chain's CDR3 is CSVRIPNTEAFF. CDR3 nucleotide sequence: TGCAGCGTTCGAATTCCGAACACTGAAGCTTTCTTT. The variable domain in full, completed from reference TRBV29-1 and TRBJ1-1, reads SAVISQKPSRDICQRGTSLTIQCQVDSQVTMMFWYRQQPGQSLTLIATANQGSEATYESGFVIDKFPISRPNLTFSTLTVSNMSPEDSSIYLCSVRIPNTEAFFGQGTRLTVV.

V and J are TRBV7-8 and TRBJ1-2; D may be TRBD1 (6 bases). The CDR3 has 18 amino acids. The germline V and J ends were trimmed by 5 bases and 0 bases, with 22 bases remaining between them. CDR1 and CDR2 from the germline V gene are SGHVS and FQNEAQ. The CDR3 protein is CASSRGGRFEGPNYGYTF. The CDR3 region has the DNA TGTGCCAGCAGCCGGGGGGGCAGGTTCGAGGGACCTAACTATGGCTACACCTTC.

J is TRBJ2-1 and V is TRBV5-1, with 7 positions matching TRBD2. The J segment lost 9 bases and the V segment lost 6 bases, leaving 12 bases of the junction unmatched. The length of the CDR3 is 14 residues. CDR1 and CDR2 (germline): SGHRS, YFSETQ. CDR3 coding DNA: TGCGCCAGCACCCATTACAGCGGGGACGGTGAGCAGTTCTTC. Translating gives CASTHYSGDGEQFF. The full variable domain, completed using reference TRBV5-1 and TRBJ2-1, is KAGVTQTPRYLIKTRGQQVTLSCSPISGHRSVSWYQQTPGQGLQFLFEYFSETQRNKGNFPGRFSGRQFSNSRSEMNVSTLELGDSALYLCASTHYSGDGEQFFGPGTRLTVL.

The CDR3 bases are TGCGCCAGCAGCTTGGGCGGGTTCTACGAGCAGTACTTC. Its protein is CASSLGGFYEQYF. The chain employs TRBV5-1 and TRBJ2-7; possible D gene TRBD2, 5 bases. The CDR3 has 13 residues. With 0 bases removed from V and 3 bases from J, the gap between germline ends came to 7 bases. Germline V gene sequence: CDR1 SGHRS, CDR2 YFSETQ.

This clone came up a few times. The J gene is TRBJ2-6, the V gene TRBV4-2, with D uncertain. The CDR3 loop spans 13 amino acids. Germline values: CDR1 LGHNA, CDR2 YNFKEQ. V lost 4 bases to trimming and J lost 11 bases, with 12 bases between them. The CDR3 reads CASSPGPIDVLTF. The CDR3 nucleotides are TGTGCCAGCAGCCCCGGCCCTATAGACGTCCTGACTTTC.